This T cell receptor (beta chain) stems from a study of blood T cell repertoires in COVID-19. Repertoires were generated with immunoSEQ multiplex PCR, while TCRdb's copy carries only in-frame clones and drops some. The data contain about 89,000 clones, 75% to 85% of them singletons. CDR3 length equals 14 residues. Trimming took 5 bases from V and 7 from J, leaving 12 bases between them. Germline CDR1 SNHLY, CDR2 FYNNEI. The sequence came from a woman over 75 with acute or convalescent COVID-19. The sequencing sample was made of peripheral blood. The chain has TRBV2 and TRBJ1-6; D is perhaps TRBD1 (6 bases). DNA of the CDR3: TGTGCCAGCAGTTCTTTTGGGGGCAATTCACCCCTCCACTTT. Encoded protein: CASSSFGGNSPLHF.